The 7 T cell receptor beta chains in this list originate from one sample, sequenced in a study of technical replicates of blood from several donors. The repertoire was sequenced with immunoSEQ multiplex PCR; TCRdb's copy has only in-frame clones and lacks some. Found here are tens of thousands of clones, roughly 92% of them singletons; the top ten hold roughly 0.36%. The specimen was T cells isolated from PBMCs. All receptors come from a human donor in good health.

The rearrangement joins TRBV9 to TRBJ2-6, with a weak D call TRBD1 (5 bases). Germline CDR1 reads SGDLS; CDR2 reads YYNGEE. CDR3 size: 15 residues. Trimming pared 3 bases from V and 4 bases from J, leaving 11 bases between. This chain's CDR3 is CASSATGSGANVLTF. CDR3 in DNA: TGTGCCAGCAGCGCTACAGGATCCGGGGCCAACGTCCTGACTTTC.

J is TRBJ1-3 and V is TRBV7-2; no clear D gene. The CDR3 totals 13 residues. Germline V CDR1 and CDR2: SGHTA, FQGNSA. V lost 8 bases, J lost 0 bases, and 8 bases lay in between. The CDR3 sequence is CASATSSGNTIYF. The CDR3 DNA is TGTGCCAGCGCGACTAGCTCTGGAAACACCATATATTTT. Full variable domain (rest looked up from reference TRBV7-2 and TRBJ1-3): GAGVSQSPSNKVTEKGKDVELRCDPISGHTALYWYRQSLGQGLEFLIYFQGNSAPDKSGLPSDRFSAERTGGSVSTLTIQRTQQEDSAVYLCASATSSGNTIYFGEGSWLTVV.

The chain is built from TRBV7-9 and TRBJ2-1, with TRBD1 as a possible D gene (6 bases). The germline V and J ends were trimmed by 1 base and 4 bases, with 8 bases remaining between them. Germline-derived CDR1 and CDR2 are SEHNR and FQNEAQ (reference sequence). The CDR3 sequence is 14 residues long. CDR3 nucleotides: TGTGCCAGCAGCTTAGACAGGGAATACAATGAGCAGTTCTTC. Amino acids: CASSLDREYNEQFF. Looking up the rest from reference TRBV7-9 and TRBJ2-1 gives the full variable domain: DTGVSQNPRHKITKRGQNVTFRCDPISEHNRLYWYRQTLGQGPEFLTYFQNEAQLEKSRLLSDRFSAERPKGSFSTLEIQRTEQGDSAMYLCASSLDREYNEQFFGPGTRLTVL.

This chain joins TRBV7-2 and TRBJ2-2, with 7 bases that match TRBD1. The CDR3 consists of 17 residues. After removal of 2 bases from V and 4 bases from J, the junction contained 10 bases not matched to a gene. CDR1 and CDR2 (germline): SGHTA, FQGNSA. Written as DNA, the CDR3 is TGTGCCAGCAGCTTAAGATGGGGCAGGGGGACCACCGGGGAGCTGTTTTTT. Translation gives CASSLRWGRGTTGELFF.

This clone occurred once. The V and J genes are TRBV9 and TRBJ1-1; tentatively, D is TRBD1 (5 bases). V lost 0 bases and J lost 6, with 9 bases in between. Germline loops: CDR1 SGDLS, CDR2 YYNGEE. This CDR3 spans 13 amino acids. CDR3 DNA: TGTGCCAGCAGCGTAGAGGGGAGGTCTGAAGCTTTCTTT. Its translation is CASSVEGRSEAFF. The complete variable domain, with remaining parts taken from reference TRBV9 and TRBJ1-1, reads DSGVTQTPKHLITATGQRVTLRCSPRSGDLSVYWYQQSLDQGLQFLIQYYNGEERAKGNILERFSAQQFPDLHSELNLSSLELGDSALYFCASSVEGRSEAFFGQGTRLTVV.

The chain employs TRBV6-1 and TRBJ1-1; perhaps TRBD1 as D (5 bases). CDR3 size: 16 residues. V was trimmed by 2 bases and J by 3 bases, leaving 16 bases between them. Germline lookup yields CDR1 MNHNS and CDR2 SASEGT. This chain's CDR3 is CASSEWISPGHTEAFF. CDR3 nucleotide sequence: TGTGCCAGCAGTGAATGGATAAGCCCAGGGCACACTGAAGCTTTCTTT.

V is TRBV28 and J is TRBJ1-5, with D possibly TRBD1 on 5 matching bases. Germline values: CDR1 MDHEN, CDR2 SYDVKM. The V end was cut by 6 bases, the J end by 3 bases, with 15 bases between. The CDR3 has 15 residues. The CDR3 DNA follows: TGTGCCAGCAGCCCTTGGGGGGTCATCAATCAGCCCCAGCATTTT. This sequence encodes CASSPWGVINQPQHF. Based on the CDR3 plus reference TRBV28 and TRBJ1-5, the full variable domain is DVKVTQSSRYLVKRTGEKVFLECVQDMDHENMFWYRQDPGLGLRLIYFSYDVKMKEKGDIPEGYSVSREKKERFSLILESASTNQTSMYLCASSPWGVINQPQHFGDGTRLSIL.